This TCR beta chain was documented in a study of blood T cell dynamics during melanoma immunotherapy (dated by TCRdb to about 2020). Background for the entire study: Patients had metastatic melanoma and received first-line pembrolizumab or nivolumab plus ipilimumab as standard of care in the United Kingdom. To find early correlates of response, peripheral T cell receptor repertoires were profiled in metastatic melanoma patients before and after one cycle of checkpoint inhibitor therapy. A training cohort was formed from consecutive patients, and a further independent group of patients from the same centre was pooled into an external validation set. Results and caveats for the whole study, not just this receptor: Patients who later achieved disease control showed a bifurcated PBMC repertoire reorganization at W3, with increased clonality or increased diversity, unlike progressors. The relatively small sample size was acknowledged as a potential limitation on generalization of the results. The study was unable to establish whether the T cell clones driving the repertoire changes were melanoma-specific or instead reflected general immune activation.

Every bulk PBMC sample had a fixed 350 ng of DNA loaded. TCR beta CDR3 sequences were amplified from genomic DNA with the immunoSEQ TCRb Assay kit following manufacturer instructions. The KAPA Library Quantification Kit for Illumina platforms was used to quantify pooled libraries by qPCR. Pooled libraries were clustered at roughly 0.6-1.2 pM and sequenced on an Illumina NextSeq 500. In the source study's methods: TCR data were analyzed with immunoSEQ ANALYZER and the R LymphoSeq package. A rearrangement efficiency score was calculated as productive divided by the sum of productive and non-productive CDR3 sequences. Clonality was measured with the Gini coefficient and diversity with the Renyi index at alpha=1, and both measures were compared pairwise between timepoints within each patient. Clonal relatedness, based on an edit distance of 3, and repertoire similarity, based on the Bhattacharyya coefficient, were both computed in LymphoSeq. To classify response, a linear discriminant analysis based on week-3 changes in clonality and diversity was built using the R MASS and caret packages. Drawn from immuneACCESS, this table holds only the in-frame rearrangements with V and J called that TCRdb kept. Clones are partly lost; checked studies trace under half to an unresolved V gene and leave the rest unexplained. V, J and clone size are those of that table, while D and trimming were read from the DNA. In all, the sample holds about 19,000 clones, and about 85% of those were seen once. The ten largest make up over 6% of the sample.

V and J lose 4 bases and 0 bases, and a span of 11 bases separates them. The CDR3 numbers 15 residues from cysteine through phenylalanine. Of all the DNA, just the CDR3 is kept, 45 bases in frame from base 1. CDR1 and CDR2 were assigned from the germline V gene as SGHRS and YFSETQ. A word on this clone: What this receptor recognizes is not known. The record has no base qualities; no much larger clone is one base away.

This specimen's time point label, interpreted: week 3, after first cycle of checkpoint inhibitor. Blood samples were taken at two points: before treatment (T0) and at week 3 (W3), which came after the first cycle of checkpoint blockade. Except for a couple of patients with rapid clinical progression, response was assessed 12 weeks after the first infusion by RECIST 1.1; disease control meant complete response, partial response or stable disease. Patients were excluded for prior systemic cancer treatment, concomitant immunosuppressant therapy or synchronous other active malignancies. Both bulk PBMC and plasma cell-free DNA were sequenced for TCR beta so that circulating cells and T cell turnover could be tracked. Lymphoprep and SepMate tubes were used to isolate PBMC from blood, and red cell lysis was then performed. QIAamp DNA Blood Mini kits were used to extract DNA from both PBMC and sorted T cell subsets.

The source material was blood, sampled from a patient treated with checkpoint blockade. The V and J genes are TRBV5-1 and TRBJ2-1; the D region may be TRBD1 or TRBD2, each matching 5 bases equally. This receptor was taken from a human donor with melanoma. The CDR3 in this case is CASSTGTSSYNEQFF. The nucleotide sequence reads TGCGCCAGCAGCACCGGGACGAGCTCCTACAATGAGCAGTTCTTC.